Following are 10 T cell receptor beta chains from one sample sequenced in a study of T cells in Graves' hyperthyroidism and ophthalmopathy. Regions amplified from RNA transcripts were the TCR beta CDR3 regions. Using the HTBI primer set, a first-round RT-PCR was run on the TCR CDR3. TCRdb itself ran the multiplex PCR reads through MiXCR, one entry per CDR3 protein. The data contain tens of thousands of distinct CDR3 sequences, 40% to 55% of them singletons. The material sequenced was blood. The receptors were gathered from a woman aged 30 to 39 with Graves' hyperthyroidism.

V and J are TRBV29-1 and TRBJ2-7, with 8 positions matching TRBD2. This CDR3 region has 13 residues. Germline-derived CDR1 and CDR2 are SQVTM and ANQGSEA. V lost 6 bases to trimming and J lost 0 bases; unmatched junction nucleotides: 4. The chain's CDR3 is CSVLAGYSYEQYF. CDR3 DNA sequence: TGCAGCGTCCTAGCGGGTTACTCCTACGAGCAGTACTTC.

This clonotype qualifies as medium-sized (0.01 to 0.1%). In DNA, the CDR3 is TGTGCCAGTTGGTCCGGAGGACGGGAGGGGAGGACAGATACGCAGTATTTT. Amino acids: CASWSGGREGRTDTQYF. The rearrangement links TRBV19 to TRBJ2-3; 8 nucleotides match TRBD2. The V segment lost 8 bases and the J segment 3 bases; nucleotides outside the gene matches: 16. Looked up from germline, CDR1 is LNHDA and CDR2 is SQIVND (reference sequence). The CDR3 runs 17 residues.

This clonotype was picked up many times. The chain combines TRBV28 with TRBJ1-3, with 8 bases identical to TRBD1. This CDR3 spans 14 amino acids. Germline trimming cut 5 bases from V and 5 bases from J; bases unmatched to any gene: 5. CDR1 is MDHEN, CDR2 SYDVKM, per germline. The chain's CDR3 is CASSEGTGRNTIYF. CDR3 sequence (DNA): TGTGCCAGCAGTGAGGGGACAGGCAGAAACACCATATATTTT.

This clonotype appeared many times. The CDR3 nucleotides are TGCGCCAGCAGCGGCCCAGGACGGATATACAATGAGCAGTTCTTC. It translates to CASSGPGRIYNEQFF. The V call is TRBV5-1, the J call TRBJ2-1, with D unclear. V lost 4 bases to trimming and J lost 4 bases, with 15 bases between them. Germline CDR1 and CDR2: SGHRS and YFSETQ. This CDR3 has 15 residues. Combining the CDR3 with reference TRBV5-1 and TRBJ2-1 gives the whole variable domain KAGVTQTPRYLIKTRGQQVTLSCSPISGHRSVSWYQQTPGQGLQFLFEYFSETQRNKGNFPGRFSGRQFSNSRSEMNVSTLELGDSALYLCASSGPGRIYNEQFFGPGTRLTVL.

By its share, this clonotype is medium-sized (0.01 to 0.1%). CDR3 sequence reads: CASGSYSYNEQFF. The CDR3 DNA is TGTGCCAGCGGATCGTACTCCTACAATGAGCAGTTCTTC. The chain combines TRBV2 with TRBJ2-1; D unresolved. The CDR3 runs to 13 residues. Trimming left V 8 bases short and J 0 bases short, with 8 bases between. Per germline, CDR1 SNHLY and CDR2 FYNNEI.

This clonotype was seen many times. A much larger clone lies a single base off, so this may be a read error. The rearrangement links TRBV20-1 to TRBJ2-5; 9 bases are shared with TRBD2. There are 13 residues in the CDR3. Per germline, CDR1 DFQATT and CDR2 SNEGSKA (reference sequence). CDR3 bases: TGCAGTGCTAGTGCGGGAGGGCTAGAGACCCAGTGCTTC. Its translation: CSASAGGLETQCF.

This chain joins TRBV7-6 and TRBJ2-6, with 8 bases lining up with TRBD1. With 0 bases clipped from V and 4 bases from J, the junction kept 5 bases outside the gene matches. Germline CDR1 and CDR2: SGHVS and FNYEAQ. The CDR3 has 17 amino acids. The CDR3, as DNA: TGTGCCAGCAGCTTAGCACGGGCAGGGGGCGGGGCCAACGTCCTGACTTTC. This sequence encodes CASSLARAGGGANVLTF. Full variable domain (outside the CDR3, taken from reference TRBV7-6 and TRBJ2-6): GAGVSQSPRYKVTKRGQDVALRCDPISGHVSLYWYRQALGQGPEFLTYFNYEAQQDKSGLPNDRFSAERPEGSISTLTIQRTEQRDSAMYRCASSLARAGGGANVLTFGAGSRLTVL.

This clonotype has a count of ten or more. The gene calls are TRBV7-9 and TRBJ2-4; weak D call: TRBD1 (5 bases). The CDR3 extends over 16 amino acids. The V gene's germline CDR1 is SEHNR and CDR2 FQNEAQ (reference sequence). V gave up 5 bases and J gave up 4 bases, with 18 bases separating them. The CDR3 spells CASSDAETAVKNIQYF. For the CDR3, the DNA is TGTGCCAGCAGCGATGCCGAGACAGCAGTTAAAAACATTCAGTACTTC. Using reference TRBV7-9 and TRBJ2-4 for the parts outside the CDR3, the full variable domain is DTGVSQNPRHKITKRGQNVTFRCDPISEHNRLYWYRQTLGQGPEFLTYFQNEAQLEKSRLLSDRFSAERPKGSFSTLEIQRTEQGDSAMYLCASSDAETAVKNIQYFGAGTRLSVL.

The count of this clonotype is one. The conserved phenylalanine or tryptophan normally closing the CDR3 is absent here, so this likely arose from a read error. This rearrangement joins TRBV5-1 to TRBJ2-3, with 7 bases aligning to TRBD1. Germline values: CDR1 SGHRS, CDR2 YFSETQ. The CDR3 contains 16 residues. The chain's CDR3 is CASSSLTGSVADAQYY. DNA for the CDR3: TGCGCCAGCAGCTCGCTGACAGGGTCCGTGGCAGATGCGCAGTATTAT.

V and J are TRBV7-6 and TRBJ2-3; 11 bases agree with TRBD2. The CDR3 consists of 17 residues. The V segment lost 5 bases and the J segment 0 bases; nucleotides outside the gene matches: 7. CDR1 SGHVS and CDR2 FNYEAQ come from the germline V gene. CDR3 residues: CASSPSSGGLSTDTQYF. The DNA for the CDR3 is TGTGCCAGCAGCCCGTCTAGCGGGGGGCTTAGCACAGATACGCAGTATTTT.